Below are 12 T cell receptor beta chains sequenced from a single sample in a study of T-cell reconstitution after alpha-beta-depleted transplantation in children. General study points: Among T cells one year after transplant, newly produced cells accounted for most counts and diversity.

These receptors are not linked to any known antigen. The authors prepared the TCRbeta library with unique molecular identifiers. Using its own MiXCR run on the PCR reads, TCRdb lists one record per CDR3 protein. The sample records some 300,000 distinct CDR3 sequences, 6.5% to 9% being singletons. Sequences were derived from peripheral blood, sampled 360 days after TCRalphabeta/CD19-depleted stem cell transplant. The receptor source for this set is a female patient aged 2-9 years who had a stem cell transplant for Fanconi anemia, so the T cells may come from the graft donor.

This clonotype was observed at least ten times. J is TRBJ1-3 and V is TRBV7-9; TRBD1 is a possible D gene (5 bases). CDR1 is SEHNR, CDR2 FQNEAQ, per germline (reference sequence). Between the trimmed V and J ends, which lost 7 bases and 9 bases, there was a span of 25 bases. This CDR3 comprises 16 residues. The CDR3 bases are TGTGCCAGCACGCCGGGGGGACCGGGCTACTTAGGCACCATATATTTT. This gives the protein CASTPGGPGYLGTIYF.

This clonotype has ten or more counts. This sequence joins TRBV11-2 and TRBJ2-1, with 12 bases that match TRBD2. Per germline, CDR1 SGHAT and CDR2 FQNNGV. The ends lost 6 bases at V and 0 bases at J; junction bases unmatched: 12. The CDR3 extends over 19 amino acids. The CDR3: CASRPRGLAGSSSYNEQFF. The CDR3 bases are TGTGCCAGCAGGCCACGCGGACTAGCGGGGTCGAGCTCCTACAATGAGCAGTTCTTC.

This clonotype turned up a few times. This chain links TRBV6-2 or TRBV6-3 with TRBJ2-7, with D possibly matching TRBD2 (5 bases). Per germline, CDR1 MNHEY and CDR2 SVGEGT. This CDR3 region has 16 residues. V lost 5 bases and J 3 bases, leaving 20 bases between the germline ends. This CDR3 reads CASSPPGVVLGYEQYF. The DNA for the CDR3 is TGTGCCAGCAGTCCCCCCGGGGTGGTTCTAGGCTACGAGCAGTACTTC.

This clonotype was counted once. This could be a read error, since a much larger clone is one nucleotide away. The genes are TRBV7-9 and TRBJ2-6; D is possibly TRBD1 (5 bases). This CDR3 contains 15 residues. Germline CDR1 is SEHNR and CDR2 is FQNEAQ (reference sequence). CDR3 nucleotide sequence: TGTGCCAGCAGCTTACAGGGATATGGGTCCAACGTCCTGACTTTC. Translated, it gives CASSLQGYGSNVLTF.

There are many counts of this clonotype. The chain carries TRBV12-3 or TRBV12-4 and TRBJ2-6; 7 bases fit TRBD1. Trimming took 5 bases from V and 3 from J; bases not matched to a gene: 4. The CDR3 is 15 amino acids. CDR3 DNA: TGTGCCAGCAGTATAAGACAGGGTGGGGCCAACGTCCTGACTTTC. It specifies CASSIRQGGANVLTF.

V usage is TRBV4-1 and J usage is TRBJ2-7; no clear D. The V gene's germline CDR1 is MGHRA and CDR2 YSYEKL. The CDR3 has 15 residues. V was pared by 4 bases and J by 3 bases, with 16 bases between. Here the CDR3 reads CASSPLRQSGYEQYF. DNA for the CDR3: TGCGCCAGCAGCCCTCTTCGGCAGAGTGGCTACGAGCAGTACTTC.

This clonotype was seen many times. The rearrangement links TRBV12-3 or TRBV12-4 to TRBJ1-5; D gene uncertain. CDR3 length equals 14 residues. The V gene lost 6 bases and the J gene lost 4 bases, with 13 bases spanning the gap. CDR3 nucleotides: TGTGCCAGCAGCCCTGGGTCGTTAAATCAGCCCCAGCATTTT. The encoded protein is CASSPGSLNQPQHF.

This clonotype was observed many times. V is TRBV4-3 and J is TRBJ2-7; possibly TRBD1 for D (5 bases). The germline V gene encodes CDR1 LGHNA and CDR2 YSLEER. This CDR3 is 18 amino acids long. Trimming removed 0 bases from V and 7 bases from J, with 25 bases in between. This CDR3 reads CASSQDLIILGVRGEQYF. CDR3 nucleotides: TGCGCCAGCAGCCAAGATCTTATAATTTTAGGGGTAAGAGGAGAGCAGTACTTC.

This clonotype was detected ten times or more. V usage is TRBV11-2 and J usage is TRBJ2-1; 9 nucleotides agree with TRBD2. The J segment lost 6 bases and the V segment lost 5 bases, leaving 5 bases of the junction unmatched. CDR3 length: 14 amino acids. The germline V gene has CDR1 SGHAT and CDR2 FQNNGV. The CDR3, as DNA: TGTGCCAGCAGCCTAGCGGGGCGCCCCAATGAGCAGTTCTTC. Translating gives CASSLAGRPNEQFF.

This clonotype was observed at least ten times. The CDR3 reads CASSSVRDNYGYTF. The CDR3, as DNA: TGTGCCAGCAGCTCCGTCAGGGACAACTATGGCTACACCTTC. The chain couples TRBV7-9 to TRBJ1-2; D is possibly TRBD1 (5 bases). From germline, CDR1 is SEHNR and CDR2 FQNEAQ (reference sequence). The CDR3 loop spans 14 amino acids. Trimming cost V 4 bases and J 2 bases, with 11 bases left between them.

This clonotype was observed many times. The chain has TRBV20-1 and TRBJ1-5; weak D call: TRBD1 (5 bases). V was cut by 7 bases and J by 0 bases, with 13 bases left in between. CDR3 length equals 14 residues. The germline V gene encodes CDR1 DFQATT and CDR2 SNEGSKA (reference sequence). CDR3 DNA: TGCAGTGTCCCTCAGGGTTATAGCAATCAGCCCCAGCATTTT. Protein sequence: CSVPQGYSNQPQHF.

Only a few counts were recorded for this clonotype. V and J are TRBV28 and TRBJ1-1, with 10 bases aligning to TRBD1. Germline trimming cut 3 bases from V and 1 base from J; bases unmatched to any gene: 11. The CDR3 extends over 18 amino acids. The germline V gene encodes CDR1 MDHEN and CDR2 SYDVKM. CDR3 sequence: CASSFFAPDRGRNTEAFF. CDR3 nucleotide sequence: TGTGCCAGCAGTTTTTTTGCCCCGGACAGGGGGAGGAACACTGAAGCTTTCTTT.